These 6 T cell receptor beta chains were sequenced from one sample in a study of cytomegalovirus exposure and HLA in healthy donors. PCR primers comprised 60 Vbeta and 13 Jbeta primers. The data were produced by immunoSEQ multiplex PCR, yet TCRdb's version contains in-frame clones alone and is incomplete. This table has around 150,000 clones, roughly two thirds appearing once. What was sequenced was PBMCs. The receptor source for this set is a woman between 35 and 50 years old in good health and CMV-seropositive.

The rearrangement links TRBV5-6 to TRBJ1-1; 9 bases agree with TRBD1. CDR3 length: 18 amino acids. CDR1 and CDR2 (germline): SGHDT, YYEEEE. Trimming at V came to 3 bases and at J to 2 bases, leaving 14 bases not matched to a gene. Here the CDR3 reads CASSYGRDRDFGNTEAFF. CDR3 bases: TGTGCCAGCAGCTACGGCCGGGACAGGGACTTCGGTAACACTGAAGCTTTCTTT.

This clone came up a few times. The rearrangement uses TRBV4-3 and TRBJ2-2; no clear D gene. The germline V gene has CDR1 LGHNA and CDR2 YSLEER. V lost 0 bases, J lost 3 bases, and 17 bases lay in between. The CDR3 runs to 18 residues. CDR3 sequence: CASSQDRPRTGYTGELFF. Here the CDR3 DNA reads TGCGCCAGCAGCCAAGACCGGCCGAGAACGGGTTACACCGGGGAGCTGTTTTTT.

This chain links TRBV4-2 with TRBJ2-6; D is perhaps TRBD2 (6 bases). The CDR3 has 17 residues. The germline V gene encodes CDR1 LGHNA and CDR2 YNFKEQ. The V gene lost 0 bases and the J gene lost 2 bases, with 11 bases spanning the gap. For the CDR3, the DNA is TGTGCCAGCAGCCAAGACCGGAGGGTCCCTGGGGCCAACGTCCTGACTTTC. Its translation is CASSQDRRVPGANVLTF.

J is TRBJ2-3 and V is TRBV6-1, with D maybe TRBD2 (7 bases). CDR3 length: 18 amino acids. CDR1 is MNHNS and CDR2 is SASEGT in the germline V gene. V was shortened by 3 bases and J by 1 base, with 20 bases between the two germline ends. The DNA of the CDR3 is TGTGCCAGCAGTGAGTGGGGCGGGGGCGTGATCGGCACAGATACGCAGTATTTT. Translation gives CASSEWGGGVIGTDTQYF.

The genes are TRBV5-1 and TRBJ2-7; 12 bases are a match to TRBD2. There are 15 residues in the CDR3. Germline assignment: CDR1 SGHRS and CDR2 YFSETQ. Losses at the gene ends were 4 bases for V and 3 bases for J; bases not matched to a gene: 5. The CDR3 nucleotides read TGCGCCAGCAGCCCCCGACTAGCGGGGGTCTACGAGCAGTACTTC. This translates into CASSPRLAGVYEQYF.

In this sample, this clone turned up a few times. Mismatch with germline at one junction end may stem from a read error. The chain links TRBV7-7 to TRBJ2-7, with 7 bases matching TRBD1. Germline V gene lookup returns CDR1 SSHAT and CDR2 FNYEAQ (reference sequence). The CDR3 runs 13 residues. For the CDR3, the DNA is TGTGCTAGCAGCTTAGCACAGGGGTACGAGCAGTACTTC. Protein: CASSLAQGYEQYF.